The entry below gives a single TCR beta chain sequence along with its context. Its antigen is not known. Using its own MiXCR run on the RT-PCR reads, TCRdb lists one record per CDR3 protein. The data hold hundreds of thousands of distinct CDR3 sequences, with 10% to 15% observed a single time. The record originates from a study of response to subunit inactivated influenza vaccine. Study findings and constraints: With each seasonal influenza vaccination, the authors suggested, few new T cells are recruited.

V gave up 6 bases and J gave up 0 bases, with 8 bases separating them. This CDR3 contains 13 residues. In germline, CDR1 is MDHEN, CDR2 SYDVKM. The source is a middle-aged man who received an inactivated influenza vaccine. Sequences were derived from PBMCs from blood, sampled roughly 46 days after vaccination. The V and J genes are TRBV28 and TRBJ2-5; D gene ambiguous. The CDR3 protein is CASSRHYQETQYF. The CDR3, as DNA: TGTGCCAGCAGCAGACACTACCAAGAGACCCAGTACTTC.